These 8 T cell receptor beta chains were sequenced from one sample in a study of T cell repertoires in aging, cancer and after chemotherapy. Amplification of TCR beta used genomic DNA extracted from peripheral blood. A mixed TRB-A/B primer pool amplified rearranged TRB by multiplex touch-down PCR. MiXCR, applied by TCRdb to the multiplex PCR reads, yields one record per CDR3 protein. The data show some 10,000 distinct CDR3 sequences, roughly 33% seen once. Sample: blood. The receptor set was obtained from a human donor in good health. The donor label of this sample is uncertain.

The chain combines TRBV6-4 with TRBJ2-3; D is ambiguous. V lost 5 bases to trimming and J lost 0 bases, with 12 bases between them. Germline V CDR1 and CDR2: MRHNA, SNTAGT. The CDR3 has 15 residues. DNA for the CDR3: TGTGCCAGCAGTCCTCTGGCGACTAGCACAGATACGCAGTATTTT. This codes for CASSPLATSTDTQYF.

In its sample, this clonotype was seen a few times. The chain has TRBV14 and TRBJ2-1; D is ambiguous. Germline V gene data show CDR1 as SGHDN and CDR2 as FVKESK. Trimming left V 0 bases short and J 5 bases short, with 5 bases between. The CDR3 length is 13 residues. The CDR3 bases are TGTGCCAGCAGCCAAGACTACAACAATGAGCAGTTCTTC. Protein: CASSQDYNNEQFF.

This clonotype was observed a few times. This chain links TRBV5-1 with TRBJ2-7; D assignment may be TRBD1 or TRBD2 (5 bases each). Germline V gives CDR1 SGHRS, CDR2 YFSETQ. The CDR3 covers 14 residues. V lost 3 bases to trimming and J lost 1 base, with 11 bases between them. The CDR3 spells CASSSGTLSYEQYF. CDR3 bases: TGCGCCAGCAGCTCGGGGACCTTATCCTACGAGCAGTACTTC.

This clonotype appeared a few times. The J gene is TRBJ2-6, the V gene TRBV7-2; unclear D gene. Trimming removed 5 bases from V and 4 bases from J, with 15 bases in between. Germline CDR1 is SGHTA and CDR2 is FQGNSA. CDR3 length: 16 amino acids. CDR3 in amino acids: CASSGRVVTGANVLTF. CDR3 in DNA: TGTGCCAGCAGCGGAAGGGTTGTAACCGGGGCCAACGTCCTGACTTTC. The full variable domain, rest sourced from reference TRBV7-2 and TRBJ2-6, is GAGVSQSPSNKVTEKGKDVELRCDPISGHTALYWYRQSLGQGLEFLIYFQGNSAPDKSGLPSDRFSAERTGGSVSTLTIQRTQQEDSAVYLCASSGRVVTGANVLTFGAGSRLTVL.

This chain links TRBV6-5 with TRBJ2-1; 9 bases are shared with TRBD1. Looked up from germline, CDR1 is MNHEY and CDR2 is SVGAGI. The CDR3 consists of 14 residues. With 5 bases clipped from V and 4 bases from J, the junction kept 3 bases outside the gene matches. The CDR3 protein is CASSPGQGYNEQFF. DNA for the CDR3: TGTGCCAGCAGTCCGGGACAGGGATACAATGAGCAGTTCTTC.

The table lists this clonotype with a few counts. The chain couples TRBV6-5 to TRBJ1-1; weak D call: TRBD1 (5 bases). V was clipped by 5 bases and J by 1 base, with 14 bases between them. The CDR3 has 15 residues. Germline V gene lookup returns CDR1 MNHEY and CDR2 SVGAGI. The CDR3 nucleotides read TGTGCCAGCAGTCTCCTAGGGAGGGGGAACACTGAAGCTTTCTTT. Its translation is CASSLLGRGNTEAFF.

The gene calls are TRBV13 and TRBJ2-1, with 16 nucleotides matching TRBD2. From germline, CDR1 is PRHDT and CDR2 FYEKMQ (reference sequence). The V gene end was trimmed by 5 bases and the J gene end by 5 bases; junction bases not matched to a gene: 15. The CDR3 loop spans 20 amino acids. The CDR3 nucleotides are TGTGCCAGCAGCCCGTCAACCGGGACTAGCGGGAGGGGGACGGACAATGAGCAGTTCTTC. This codes for CASSPSTGTSGRGTDNEQFF.

This clonotype showed up just a few times. The chain recombines TRBV5-4 with TRBJ2-5, with 7 bases matching TRBD2. Trimming at V came to 4 bases and at J to 5 bases, leaving 8 bases not matched to a gene. CDR3 length equals 14 residues. Germline-derived CDR1 and CDR2 are SGHNT and YYREEE (reference sequence). CDR3 sequence reads: CASSREVAGETQYF. The DNA of the CDR3 is TGTGCCAGCAGCCGGGAGGTCGCCGGGGAGACCCAGTACTTC.